This T cell receptor beta chain was identified in a study of CD8+CD57+ T cells in acquired aplastic anemia. General observations from the study: Significance was not reached for CD8+ Simpson's diversity between patients and controls.

The TCR beta profiling, which covered VDJ combination and CDR3 sequence, was carried out using genomic DNA as the template. In TCRdb, the reads were re-called with MiXCR into one record per CDR3 protein. The sample yields around 190,000 distinct CDR3 sequences, almost 50% seen once. Patients included in sequencing had previously demonstrated CD8+CD57+ cell expansion by flow cytometry. Therapy had not been given to patients before blood sampling. Germline CDR1 and CDR2: KGHDR and SFDVKD. V dropped 4 bases and J dropped 7 bases, with 10 bases sitting between them. This CDR3 has 12 residues. This clonotype appeared many times. Its antigen is not known.

The sequence came from a human donor with aplastic anemia. Sequences were obtained from sorted CD4+, CD8+, or CD8+CD57+ T cells (not recorded which) from PBMCs. The rearrangement links TRBV24-1 to TRBJ2-7, with D hard to call. The CDR3 nucleotides are TGTGCCACCAGTGAGGGTATTTCTGAGCAGTACTTC. Protein product: CATSEGISEQYF.